These T cell receptor beta chains were read from a single sample in a study of blood T cell repertoires in COVID-19. The method was immunoSEQ multiplex PCR; TCRdb's version includes in-frame clones alone and lacks a portion of them. The sample holds some 250,000 clones; approximately 90% are singletons and the top ten take over 2%. Input material: peripheral blood. The receptors come from a man aged 30-40 years who had recovered from COVID-19. The CDR3 runs from the conserved cysteine through the conserved F or W. The D gene is left open where the match is weak. Clone size is shown for a subset of rows, as once, few, many or a class of expanded clone.

d_call,clone_size,v_call,j_call,cdr3_nt,cdr3_aa
NA,NA,TRBV4-1,TRBJ1-1,TGCGCCAGCAGCCAAAGATGGACAGAGACAGAAGCTTTCTTT,CASSQRWTETEAFF
NA,once,TRBV15,TRBJ2-1,TGTGCCACCAGCAGACCCCCGGGAAGGAATGAGCAGTTCTTC,CATSRPPGRNEQFF
TRBD1,NA,TRBV6-5,TRBJ1-3,TGTGCCAGCAGTTGGGGGACAGGGGTAAATGGAAACACCATATATTTT,CASSWGTGVNGNTIYF
NA,NA,TRBV7-2,TRBJ1-2,TGTGCCAGCAGCTTAGTAATGGCAGGGTATGGCTACACCTTC,CASSLVMAGYGYTF
NA,NA,TRBV11-2,TRBJ1-1,TGTGCCAGCAGCTTAGGGCCACAAATGAACACTGAAGCTTTCTTT,CASSLGPQMNTEAFF
TRBD2,NA,TRBV5-1,TRBJ2-1,TGCCCCAGCAGCAGTTTATCTCGCGGGGGGGCCGGGGGCTACAATGAGCAGTTCTTC,CPSSSLSRGGAGGYNEQFF
NA,NA,TRBV5-1,TRBJ2-2,TGCGCCAGCAGCTTGGAGCCAGTTCAGGGCACCGGGGAGCTGTTTTTT,CASSLEPVQGTGELFF
NA,once,TRBV5-1,TRBJ2-7,TGCGCCAGCAGAAGCCTTACCTACGAGCAGTACTTC,CASRSLTYEQYF
NA,NA,TRBV4-3,TRBJ1-1,TGCGCCAGCAGCCAAGCTGACAGGAACACTGAAGCTTTCTTT,CASSQADRNTEAFF
TRBD1,once,TRBV9,TRBJ2-2,TGTGCCAGCAGCCCTCGGGACAGGGTTGGCACCGGGGAGCTGTTTTTT,CASSPRDRVGTGELFF
NA,NA,TRBV27,TRBJ1-1,TGTGCCAGCGTCGGAAAACGGGAGACAGCACTCACTGAAGCTTTCTTT,CASVGKRETALTEAFF
NA,NA,TRBV6-5,TRBJ2-5,TGTGCCAGCAGTTTGACGGGGAAGTACCAAGAGACCCAGTACTTC,CASSLTGKYQETQYF
NA,once,TRBV5-1,TRBJ2-7,TGCGCCAGCAGCCCGGGGGACGTGTACGAGCAGTACTTC,CASSPGDVYEQYF
TRBD1,NA,TRBV19,TRBJ1-5,TGTGCCAGTAACAACTGGGGGACAGGGAGTCAGCCCCAGCATTTT,CASNNWGTGSQPQHF
NA,NA,TRBV4-2,TRBJ1-2,TGTGCCAGCAGCCAAGTTACGTCGGGGACATATGGCTACACCTTC,CASSQVTSGTYGYTF
NA,NA,TRBV4-3,TRBJ1-1,TGCGCCAGCAGCCAAGACTTCGAAGGGGGGGCCGAGAACACTGAAGCTTTCTTT,CASSQDFEGGAENTEAFF
NA,NA,TRBV5-1,TRBJ2-7,TGCGCCAGCAGCTTGGACCTTGCCGGGGACGAGCAGTACTTC,CASSLDLAGDEQYF
NA,NA,TRBV6-5,TRBJ2-7,TGTGCCAGCAGTTACTCTGCCGGCTACGAGCAGTACTTC,CASSYSAGYEQYF
NA,NA,TRBV6-4,TRBJ2-4,TGTGCCAACCGACAGAGGATAGCCAAAAACATTCAGTACTTC,CANRQRIAKNIQYF
NA,NA,TRBV20-1,TRBJ2-5,TGCAGTACAGAAGACCAAGAGACCCAGTACTTC,CSTEDQETQYF
TRBD1,NA,TRBV27,TRBJ2-3,TGTGCCAGCAGTGTGAACCAGGGGGAAGATACGCAGTATTTT,CASSVNQGEDTQYF
TRBD1,few,TRBV10-1,TRBJ2-2,TGCGCCACGAAAAGGGGGCAGAACACCGGGGAGCTGTTTTTT,CATKRGQNTGELFF
NA,NA,TRBV19,TRBJ1-2,TGTGCCAGTAGTCCTTCCGGTTGGGCGGGCTACACCTTC,CASSPSGWAGYTF
TRBD2,NA,TRBV7-2,TRBJ2-7,TGTGCCAGCAGCCCCCGTGCTAGCGGGGCCACCGAGCAGTACTTC,CASSPRASGATEQYF
NA,NA,TRBV11-2,TRBJ1-4,TGTGCCAGCAGCTTCGGACAGCTTAATGAAAAACTGTTTTTT,CASSFGQLNEKLFF
TRBD1,NA,TRBV24-1,TRBJ2-7,TGTGCCACCAGTGATACCGGGACAGGGGCCGGCTACGAGCAGTACTTC,CATSDTGTGAGYEQYF
NA,NA,TRBV6-2/TRBV6-3,TRBJ1-1,TGTGCCAGCAGTTACTGGGAGGGGCCGACTGAAGCTTTCTTT,CASSYWEGPTEAFF
NA,NA,TRBV30,TRBJ1-5,TGTGCCTGGAGCGCGGACAGAGATAATCAGCCCCAGCATTTT,CAWSADRDNQPQHF
NA,NA,TRBV5-1,TRBJ1-2,TGCGCCAGCAGCAGCGGACAGACCCCTAACTATGGCTACACCTTC,CASSSGQTPNYGYTF